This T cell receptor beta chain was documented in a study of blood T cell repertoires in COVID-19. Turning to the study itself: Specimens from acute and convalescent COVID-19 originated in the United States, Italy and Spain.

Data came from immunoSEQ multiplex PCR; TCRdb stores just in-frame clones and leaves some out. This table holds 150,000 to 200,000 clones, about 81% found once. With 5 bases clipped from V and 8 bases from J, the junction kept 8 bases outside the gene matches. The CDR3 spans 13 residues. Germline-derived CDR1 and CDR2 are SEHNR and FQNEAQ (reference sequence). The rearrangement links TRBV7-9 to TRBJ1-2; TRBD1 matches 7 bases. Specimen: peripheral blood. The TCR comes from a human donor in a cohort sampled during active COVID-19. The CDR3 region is CASSATGPGGYTF. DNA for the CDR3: TGTGCCAGCAGCGCGACAGGGCCTGGGGGCTACACCTTC.